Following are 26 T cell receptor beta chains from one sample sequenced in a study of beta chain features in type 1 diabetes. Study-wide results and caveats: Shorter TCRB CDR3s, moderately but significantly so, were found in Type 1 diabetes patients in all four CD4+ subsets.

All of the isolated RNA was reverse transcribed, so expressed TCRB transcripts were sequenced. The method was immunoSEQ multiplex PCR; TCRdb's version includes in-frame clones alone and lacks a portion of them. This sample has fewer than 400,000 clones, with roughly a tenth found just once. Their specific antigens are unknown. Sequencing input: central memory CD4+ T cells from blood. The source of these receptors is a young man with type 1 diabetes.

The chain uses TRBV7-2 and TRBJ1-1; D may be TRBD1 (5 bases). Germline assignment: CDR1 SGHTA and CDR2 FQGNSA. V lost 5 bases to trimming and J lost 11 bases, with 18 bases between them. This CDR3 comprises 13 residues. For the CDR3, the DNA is TGTGCCAGCAGCCACAGCCAGGGTCTTGAGGCTTTCTTT. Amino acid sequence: CASSHSQGLEAFF.

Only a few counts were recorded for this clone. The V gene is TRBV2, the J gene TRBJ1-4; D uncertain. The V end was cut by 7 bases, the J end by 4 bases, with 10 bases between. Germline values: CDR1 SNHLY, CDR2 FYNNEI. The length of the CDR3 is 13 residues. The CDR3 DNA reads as TGTGCCAGCAACCCGACCCGTAATGAAAAACTGTTTTTT. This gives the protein CASNPTRNEKLFF.

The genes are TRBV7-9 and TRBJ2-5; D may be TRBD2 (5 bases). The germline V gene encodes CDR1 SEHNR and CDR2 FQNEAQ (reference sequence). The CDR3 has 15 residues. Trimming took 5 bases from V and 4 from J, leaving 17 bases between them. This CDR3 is CASSRVPTAGETQYF. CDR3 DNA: TGTGCCAGCAGCCGTGTTCCCACGGCGGGAGAGACCCAGTACTTC.

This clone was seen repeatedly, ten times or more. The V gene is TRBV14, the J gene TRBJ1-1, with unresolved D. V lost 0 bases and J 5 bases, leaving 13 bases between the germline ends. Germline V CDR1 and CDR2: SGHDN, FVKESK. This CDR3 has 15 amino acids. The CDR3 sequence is CASSQELRRTTEAFF. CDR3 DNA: TGTGCCAGCAGCCAAGAACTTCGACGGACGACTGAAGCTTTCTTT. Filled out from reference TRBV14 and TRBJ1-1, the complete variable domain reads EAGVTQFPSHSVIEKGQTVTLRCDPISGHDNLYWYRRVMGKEIKFLLHFVKESKQDESGMPNNRFLAERTGGTYSTLKVQPAELEDSGVYFCASSQELRRTTEAFFGQGTRLTVV.

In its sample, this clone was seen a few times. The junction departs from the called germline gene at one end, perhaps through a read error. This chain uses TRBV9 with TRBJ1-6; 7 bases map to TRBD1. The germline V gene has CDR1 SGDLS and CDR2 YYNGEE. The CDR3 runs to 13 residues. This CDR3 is CASSVKGTGAETF. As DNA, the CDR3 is TGTGCCAGCAGCGTTAAAGGAACAGGGGCCGAGACCTTT.

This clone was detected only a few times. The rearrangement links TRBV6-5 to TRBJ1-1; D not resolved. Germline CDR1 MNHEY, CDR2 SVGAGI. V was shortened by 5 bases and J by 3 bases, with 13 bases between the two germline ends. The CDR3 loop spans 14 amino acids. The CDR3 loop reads CASSPSLADTEAFF. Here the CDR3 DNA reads TGTGCCAGCAGTCCCTCACTTGCGGACACTGAAGCTTTCTTT.

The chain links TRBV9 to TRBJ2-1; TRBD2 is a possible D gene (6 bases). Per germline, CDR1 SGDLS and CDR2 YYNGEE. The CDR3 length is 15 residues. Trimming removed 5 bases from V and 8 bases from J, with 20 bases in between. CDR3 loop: CASSFRGLASDEQFF. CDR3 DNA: TGTGCCAGCAGTTTTAGGGGCCTAGCGTCGGATGAGCAGTTCTTC.

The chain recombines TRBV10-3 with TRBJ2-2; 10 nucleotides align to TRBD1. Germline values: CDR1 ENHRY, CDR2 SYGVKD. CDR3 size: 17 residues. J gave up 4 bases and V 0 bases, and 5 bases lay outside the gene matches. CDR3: CAISESQGQGGTGELFF. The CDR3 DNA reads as TGTGCCATCAGTGAGTCTCAAGGACAGGGGGGCACCGGGGAGCTGTTTTTT.

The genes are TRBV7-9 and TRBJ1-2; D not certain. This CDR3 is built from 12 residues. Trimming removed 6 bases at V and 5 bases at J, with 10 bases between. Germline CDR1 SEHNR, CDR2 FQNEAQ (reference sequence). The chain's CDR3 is CASRGRRYGYTF. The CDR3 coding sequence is TGTGCCAGCAGGGGCCGAAGATATGGCTACACCTTC.

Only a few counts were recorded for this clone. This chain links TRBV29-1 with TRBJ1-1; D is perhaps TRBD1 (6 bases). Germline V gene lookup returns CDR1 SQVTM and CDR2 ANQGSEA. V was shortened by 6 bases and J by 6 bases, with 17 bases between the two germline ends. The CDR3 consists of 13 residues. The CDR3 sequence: CSVDLQGSPEAFF. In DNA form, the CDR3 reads TGCAGCGTAGATCTACAGGGTTCGCCTGAAGCTTTCTTT.

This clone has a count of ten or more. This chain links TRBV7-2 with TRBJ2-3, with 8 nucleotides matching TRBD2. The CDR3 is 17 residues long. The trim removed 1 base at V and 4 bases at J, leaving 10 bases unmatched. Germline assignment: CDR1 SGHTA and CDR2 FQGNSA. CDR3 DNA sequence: TGTGCCAGCAGCTTAGGGAGTGGGCGGGGGGCCGCAGATACGCAGTATTTT. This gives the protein CASSLGSGRGAADTQYF.

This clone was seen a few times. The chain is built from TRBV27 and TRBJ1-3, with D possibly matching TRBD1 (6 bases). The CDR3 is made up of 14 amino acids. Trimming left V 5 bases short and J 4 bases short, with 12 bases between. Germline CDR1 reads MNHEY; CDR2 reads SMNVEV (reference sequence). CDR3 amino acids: CASSVKQGGNTIYF. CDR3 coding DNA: TGTGCCAGCAGTGTGAAACAGGGAGGAAACACCATATATTTT.

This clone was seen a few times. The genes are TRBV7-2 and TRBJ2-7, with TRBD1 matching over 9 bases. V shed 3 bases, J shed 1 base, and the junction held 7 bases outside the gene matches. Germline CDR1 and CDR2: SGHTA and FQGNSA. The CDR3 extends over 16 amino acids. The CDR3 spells CASSLPGQGRSYEQYF. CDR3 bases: TGTGCCAGCAGCTTGCCGGGACAGGGACGTTCCTACGAGCAGTACTTC.

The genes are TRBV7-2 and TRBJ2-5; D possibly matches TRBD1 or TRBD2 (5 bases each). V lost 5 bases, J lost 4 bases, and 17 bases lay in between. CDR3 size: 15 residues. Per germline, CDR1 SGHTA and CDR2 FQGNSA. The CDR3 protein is CASSPPGRDPETQYF. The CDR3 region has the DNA TGTGCCAGCAGCCCCCCGGGAAGGGACCCAGAGACCCAGTACTTC.

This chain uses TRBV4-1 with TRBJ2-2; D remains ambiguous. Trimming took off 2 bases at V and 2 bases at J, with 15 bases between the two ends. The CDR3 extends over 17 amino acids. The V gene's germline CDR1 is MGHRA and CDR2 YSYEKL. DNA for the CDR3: TGCGCCAGCAGCCAACTGGACCTCGGGTTTAACACCGGGGAGCTGTTTTTT. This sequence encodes CASSQLDLGFNTGELFF.

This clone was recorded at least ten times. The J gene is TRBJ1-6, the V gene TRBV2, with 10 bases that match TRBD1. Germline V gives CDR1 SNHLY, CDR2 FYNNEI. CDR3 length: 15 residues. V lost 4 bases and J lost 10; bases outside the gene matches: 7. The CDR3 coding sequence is TGTGCCAGCAGTGCTCCCGGGACAGGGGACTCACCCCTCCACTTT. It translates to CASSAPGTGDSPLHF. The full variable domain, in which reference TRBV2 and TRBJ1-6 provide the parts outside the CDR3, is EPEVTQTPSHQVTQMGQEVILRCVPISNHLYFYWYRQILGQKVEFLVSFYNNEISEKSEIFDDQFSVERPDGSNFTLKIRSTKLEDSAMYFCASSAPGTGDSPLHFGNGTRLTVT.

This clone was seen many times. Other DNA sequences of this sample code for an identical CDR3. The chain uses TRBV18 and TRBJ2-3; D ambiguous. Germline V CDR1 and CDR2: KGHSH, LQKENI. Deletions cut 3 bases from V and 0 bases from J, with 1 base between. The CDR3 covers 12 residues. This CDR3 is CASSPSTDTQYF. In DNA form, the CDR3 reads TGTGCCAGCTCACCTAGCACAGATACGCAGTATTTT.

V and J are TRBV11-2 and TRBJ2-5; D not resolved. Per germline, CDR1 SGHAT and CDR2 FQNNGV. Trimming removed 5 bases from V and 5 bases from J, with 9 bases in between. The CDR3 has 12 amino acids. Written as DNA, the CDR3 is TGTGCCAGCAGCGCCAGCTGGGAGACCCAGTACTTC. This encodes CASSASWETQYF.

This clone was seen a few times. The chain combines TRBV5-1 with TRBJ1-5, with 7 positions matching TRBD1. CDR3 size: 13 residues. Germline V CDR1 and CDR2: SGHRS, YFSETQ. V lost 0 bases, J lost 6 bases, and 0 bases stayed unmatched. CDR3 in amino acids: CASSLGQGQPQHF. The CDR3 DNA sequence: TGCGCCAGCAGCTTGGGACAGGGTCAGCCCCAGCATTTT.

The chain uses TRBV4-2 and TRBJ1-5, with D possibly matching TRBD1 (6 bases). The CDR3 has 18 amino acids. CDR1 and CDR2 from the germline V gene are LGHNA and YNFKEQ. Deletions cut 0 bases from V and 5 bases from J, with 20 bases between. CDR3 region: CASSQEVSSTGADQPQHF. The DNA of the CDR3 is TGTGCCAGCAGCCAAGAAGTCTCGTCGACAGGAGCAGATCAGCCCCAGCATTTT.

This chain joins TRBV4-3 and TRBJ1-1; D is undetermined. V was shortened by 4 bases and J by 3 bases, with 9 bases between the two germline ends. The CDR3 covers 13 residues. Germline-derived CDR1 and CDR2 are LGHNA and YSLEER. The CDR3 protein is CASSRSQDTEAFF. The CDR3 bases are TGCGCCAGCAGCCGTAGTCAGGACACTGAAGCTTTCTTT.

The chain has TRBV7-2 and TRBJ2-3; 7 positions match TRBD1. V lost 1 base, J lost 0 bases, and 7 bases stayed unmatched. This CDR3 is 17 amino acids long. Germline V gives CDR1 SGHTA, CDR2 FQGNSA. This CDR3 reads CASSLGVGTASTDTQYF. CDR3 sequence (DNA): TGTGCCAGCAGCTTAGGGGTGGGGACAGCGAGCACAGATACGCAGTATTTT.

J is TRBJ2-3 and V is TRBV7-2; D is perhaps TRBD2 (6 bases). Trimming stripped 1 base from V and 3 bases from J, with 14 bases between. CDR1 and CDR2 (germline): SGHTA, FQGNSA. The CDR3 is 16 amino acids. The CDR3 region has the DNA TGTGCCAGCAGCTTAGTCGGGGGTAGCGAAACAGATACGCAGTATTTT. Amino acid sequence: CASSLVGGSETDTQYF.

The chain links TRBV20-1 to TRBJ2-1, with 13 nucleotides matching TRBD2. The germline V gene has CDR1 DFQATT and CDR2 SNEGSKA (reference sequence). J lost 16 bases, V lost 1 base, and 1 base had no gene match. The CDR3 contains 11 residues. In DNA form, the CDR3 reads TGCAGTGCTAGAGGACTAGCGGGGGGCTTCTTC. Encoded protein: CSARGLAGGFF.

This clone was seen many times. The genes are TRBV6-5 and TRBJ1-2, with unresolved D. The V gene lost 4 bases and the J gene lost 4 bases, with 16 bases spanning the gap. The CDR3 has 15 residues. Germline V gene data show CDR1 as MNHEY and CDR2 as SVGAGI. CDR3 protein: CASSSSIQAVYGYTF. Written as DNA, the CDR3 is TGTGCCAGCAGTTCCTCCATCCAGGCGGTCTATGGCTACACCTTC.

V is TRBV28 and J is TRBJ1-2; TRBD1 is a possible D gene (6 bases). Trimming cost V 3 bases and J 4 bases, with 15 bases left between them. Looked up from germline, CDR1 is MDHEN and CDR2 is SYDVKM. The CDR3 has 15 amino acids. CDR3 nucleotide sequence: TGTGCCAGCAGTTTCGCGTCGCAGGGGCGCTATGGCTACACCTTC. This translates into CASSFASQGRYGYTF.